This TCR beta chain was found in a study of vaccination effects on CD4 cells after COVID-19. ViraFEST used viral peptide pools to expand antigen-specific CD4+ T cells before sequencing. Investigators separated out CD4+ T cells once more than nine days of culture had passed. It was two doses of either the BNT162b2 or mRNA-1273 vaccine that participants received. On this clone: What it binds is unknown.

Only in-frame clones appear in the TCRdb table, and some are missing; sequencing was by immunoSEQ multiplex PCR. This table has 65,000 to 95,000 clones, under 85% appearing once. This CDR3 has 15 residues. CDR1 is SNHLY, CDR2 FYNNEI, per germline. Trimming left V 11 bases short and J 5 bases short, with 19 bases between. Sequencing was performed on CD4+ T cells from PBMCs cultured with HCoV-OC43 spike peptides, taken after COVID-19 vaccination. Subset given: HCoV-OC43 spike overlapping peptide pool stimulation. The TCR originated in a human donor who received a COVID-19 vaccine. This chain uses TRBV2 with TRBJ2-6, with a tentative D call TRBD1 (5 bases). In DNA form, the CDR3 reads TGTGCCGGGAAGACAGAGCCCCAACGGGCCAACGTCCTGACTTTC. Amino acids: CAGKTEPQRANVLTF.